The source of this T cell receptor beta chain is a study of cytotoxic CD8 clonotypes in ibrutinib-treated CLL (dated by TCRdb to the early 2020s). Regarding the study in general: The cohort was composed of about 10 relapsed/refractory and around 14 treatment-naive patients; IGHV unmutated status was identified in some 17 patients. Responses were partial in roughly 24 patients and complete in 2; after median about 5.5 years follow-up, roughly 15 stayed in remission and roughly twelve progressed. Samples at response were collected after a median of about 12 months of treatment, with a range of roughly 6 to 40 months. On average, each sample had approximately 250,000 productive templates and 96,000 or so productive rearrangements. Longitudinal samples were available for about 30% of the 86 trial participants. Cryopreserved peripheral blood mononuclear cells were collected at three points: before therapy, at response, and at either sustained remission or disease progression.

A MiSeq instrument was used for deep resolution sequencing, which targeted depths ranging from 1 in 1 million up to 1 in 200,000 T cells, with coverage averaging 10x for each clonotype. The immunoSEQ hsTCRB Kit was used to generate the TCR beta libraries. Regarding the original processing steps: ImmunoSEQ Data Assistant and ImmunoSEQ Analyzer were used for data analysis, and V, D and J genes were assigned according to IMGT definitions. Clonality, with values ranging from 0 to 1, was calculated as one minus the normalized Shannon entropy of productive rearrangement frequencies. Only overrepresented clonotypes making up at least 0.05% of the repertoire of each patient were included in the public clonotype analysis. About a dozen repertoires from age-matched healthy donors, obtained from immuneACCESS, served as clonality controls. Not all clones reach the TCRdb copy of this immuneACCESS table, which keeps in-frame sequences only. Checked studies attribute under half of the gap to unresolved V genes and leave the rest unexplained. V and J calls and clone size are those listed in that table; D and trimming were worked out from the DNA. Across this sample there are some 19,000 clones, with about 84% seen only once. The ten biggest clones cover 4.5% to 7% of the sample.

For TCR beta library preparation, roughly 2.1 micrograms of genomic DNA were isolated from cryopreserved PBMCs. Longitudinal blood samples from CLL patients on ibrutinib monotherapy underwent high-throughput TCR beta sequencing. The patients were enrolled in a single-center, open-label phase 2 trial of ibrutinib monotherapy. The study at large found these results: Public clonotypes were rare and either shrank or stayed stable during treatment, and the rise in clonality at ibrutinib response reflected expansion of private clonotypes. Sustained-remission and progressing patients did not have matched sampling times, and lymph node repertoires were not examined. At baseline, clonality was higher than in age-matched healthy donors and showed a strong correlation with circulating CD8+ T-cell counts. Clonality rose at ibrutinib response, remained stable during sustained remission, and dropped back toward baseline at progression.

About this clone itself: Its antigen target is currently unknown. Nothing much larger sits one base from this clone, and base qualities are not available.

This sample comprised PBMCs, obtained before ibrutinib treatment. The receptor was derived from a human donor with chronic lymphocytic leukemia.

The DNA sequence is given as TGTGCCAGCAGCTTCCTTAGGTACAATGAGCAGTTCTTC. The translation is CASSFLRYNEQFF. In this chain, TRBV11-2 is recombined with TRBJ2-1, with the identity of the D gene unclear. Reading from cysteine to phenylalanine, the CDR3 counts 13 amino acids. The entry retains the CDR3 DNA only, 39 bases that are in frame from base 1. From the germline V gene, CDR1 is SGHAT and CDR2 is FQNNGV. At the junction V is shortened by 3 bases and J by 4 bases, with 7 bases in between. Beyond the CDR3, the reference TRBV11-2 and TRBJ2-1 genes provide the residues; the full variable domain reads: EAGVAQSPRYKIIEKRQSVAFWCNPISGHATLYWYQQILGQGPKLLIQFQNNGVVDDSQLPKDRFSAERLKGVDSTLKIQPAKLEDSAVYLCASSFLRYNEQFFGPGTRLTVL.